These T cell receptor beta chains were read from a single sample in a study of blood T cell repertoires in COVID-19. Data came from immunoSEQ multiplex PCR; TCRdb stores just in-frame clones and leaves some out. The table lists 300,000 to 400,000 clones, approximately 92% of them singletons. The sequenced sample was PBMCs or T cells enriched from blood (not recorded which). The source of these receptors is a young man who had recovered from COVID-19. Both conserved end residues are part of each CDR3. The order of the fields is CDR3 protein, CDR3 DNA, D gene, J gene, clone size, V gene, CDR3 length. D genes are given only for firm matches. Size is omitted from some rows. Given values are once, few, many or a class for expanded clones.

CASRPRRGNTEAFF,TGTGCCAGCAGACCAAGAAGGGGAAACACTGAAGCTTTCTTT,NA,TRBJ1-1,once,TRBV6-5,14
CASSIGAGTGGRGYTF,TGTGCCAGCAGCATTGGGGCCGGGACAGGGGGCCGTGGCTACACCTTC,TRBD1,TRBJ1-2,NA,TRBV9,16
CASSPQRDTEAFF,TGTGCCAGCTCACCACAGAGGGACACTGAAGCTTTCTTT,NA,TRBJ1-1,NA,TRBV18,13
CASSSGQGLEAFF,TGTGCCAGCAGCTCCGGACAGGGACTTGAAGCTTTCTTT,TRBD1,TRBJ1-1,NA,TRBV7-3,13
CASTYVANYGYTF,TGTGCCAGCACCTACGTAGCTAACTATGGCTACACCTTC,NA,TRBJ1-2,NA,TRBV12-3/TRBV12-4,13
CASSQLKQGYYGYTF,TGTGCCAGCAGCCAACTTAAACAGGGGTACTATGGCTACACCTTC,TRBD1,TRBJ1-2,once,TRBV3-1/TRBV3-2,15
CASSLETAGYNEQFF,TGCGCCAGCAGCTTGGAGACAGCGGGATACAATGAGCAGTTCTTC,TRBD2,TRBJ2-1,NA,TRBV5-1,15
CASSVGSGYTGELFF,TGTGCCAGCAGCGTCGGGTCGGGTTACACCGGGGAGCTGTTTTTT,NA,TRBJ2-2,NA,TRBV9,15
CASRPTVGDFKQYF,TGTGCCAGCAGACCGACTGTCGGTGACTTCAAGCAGTACTTC,NA,TRBJ2-7,NA,TRBV27,14
CASSPGTSGINEQFF,TGTGCCAGCAGCCCCGGGACTAGCGGGATCAATGAGCAGTTCTTC,TRBD2,TRBJ2-1,once,TRBV6-5,15
CASSPGTGGDEQYF,TGTGCCAGCTCACCAGGGACAGGGGGAGACGAGCAGTACTTC,TRBD1,TRBJ2-7,NA,TRBV18,14
CATGGLSNQPQHF,TGTGCCACCGGAGGGTTGAGCAATCAGCCCCAGCATTTT,NA,TRBJ1-5,once,TRBV19,13
CASSETGGQGYGYTF,TGCGCCAGCAGTGAGACGGGGGGACAGGGCTATGGCTACACCTTC,TRBD1,TRBJ1-2,NA,TRBV10-2,15
CASSLTGTGYGYTF,TGTGCCAGCAGTTTGACCGGGACAGGCTATGGCTACACCTTC,TRBD1,TRBJ1-2,NA,TRBV28,14
CASSLDLGREYGYTF,TGTGCCAGCAGCTTAGATCTGGGACGGGAGTATGGCTACACCTTC,NA,TRBJ1-2,NA,TRBV7-2,15
CASSPGTSGRDEQYF,TGTGCCAGCTCACCCGGGACTAGCGGGAGGGACGAGCAGTACTTC,TRBD2,TRBJ2-7,NA,TRBV18,15
CATSTRDRGDTEAFF,TGTGCCACCAGCACAAGGGACAGGGGGGACACTGAAGCTTTCTTT,TRBD1,TRBJ1-1,NA,TRBV15,15
CASSLYPSGGDTYNEKLFF,TGTGCCAGCAGCCTTTACCCTTCGGGGGGGGATACTTATAATGAAAAACTGTTTTTT,NA,TRBJ1-4,NA,TRBV5-5,19
CASSQERDNSYEQYF,TGTGCCAGCAGCCAAGAGAGGGACAACTCCTACGAGCAGTACTTC,NA,TRBJ2-7,medium-sized,TRBV4-2,15
CASSQDRASSYEQYF,TGTGCCAGCAGCCAAGACCGAGCAAGCTCCTACGAGCAGTACTTC,NA,TRBJ2-7,NA,TRBV4-2,15
CASSFSPNNQPQHF,TGTGCCAGCAGTTTTTCCCCTAACAATCAGCCCCAGCATTTT,NA,TRBJ1-5,NA,TRBV27,14
CASSLGRTQEYEQYF,TGTGCCAGCAGCTTAGGCAGAACACAGGAATACGAGCAGTACTTC,NA,TRBJ2-7,NA,TRBV11-3,15